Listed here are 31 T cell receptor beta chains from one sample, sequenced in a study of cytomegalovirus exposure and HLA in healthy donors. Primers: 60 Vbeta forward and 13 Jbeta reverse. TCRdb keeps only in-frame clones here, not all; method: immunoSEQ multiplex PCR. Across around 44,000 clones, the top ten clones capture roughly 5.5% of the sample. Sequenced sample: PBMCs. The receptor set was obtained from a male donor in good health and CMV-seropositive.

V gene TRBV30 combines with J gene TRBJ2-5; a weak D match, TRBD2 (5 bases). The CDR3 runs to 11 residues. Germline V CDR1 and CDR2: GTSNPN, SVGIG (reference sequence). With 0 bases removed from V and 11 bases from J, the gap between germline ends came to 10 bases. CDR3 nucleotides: TGTGCCTGGAGTGTATGGACTGAGCAGTACTTC. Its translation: CAWSVWTEQYF.

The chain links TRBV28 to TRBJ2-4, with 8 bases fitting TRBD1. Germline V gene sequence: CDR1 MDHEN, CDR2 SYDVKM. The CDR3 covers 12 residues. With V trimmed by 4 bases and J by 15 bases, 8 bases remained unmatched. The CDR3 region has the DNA TGTGCCAGCAGTTCGCAGGGGGCTTATGGGTACTTC. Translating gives CASSSQGAYGYF.

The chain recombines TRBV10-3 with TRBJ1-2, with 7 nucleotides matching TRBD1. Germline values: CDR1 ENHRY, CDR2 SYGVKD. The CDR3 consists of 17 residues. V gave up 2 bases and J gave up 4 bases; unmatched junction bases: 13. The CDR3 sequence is CAISETTGTDYRYGYTF. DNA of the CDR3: TGTGCCATCAGTGAGACAACCGGGACAGATTACCGCTATGGCTACACCTTC.

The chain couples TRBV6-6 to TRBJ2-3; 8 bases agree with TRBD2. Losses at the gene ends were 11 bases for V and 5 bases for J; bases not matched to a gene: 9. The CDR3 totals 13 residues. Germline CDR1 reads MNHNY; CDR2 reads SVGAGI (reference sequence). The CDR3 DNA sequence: TGTGCCGGGGCCCTGAGCGGGGGAGATACGCAGTATTTT. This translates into CAGALSGGDTQYF.

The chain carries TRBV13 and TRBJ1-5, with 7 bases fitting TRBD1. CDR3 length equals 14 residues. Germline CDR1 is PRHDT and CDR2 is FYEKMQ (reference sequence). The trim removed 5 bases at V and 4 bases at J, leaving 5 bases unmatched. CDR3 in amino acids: CASSMTGRNQPQHF. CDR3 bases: TGTGCCAGCAGCATGACAGGGAGAAATCAGCCCCAGCATTTT.

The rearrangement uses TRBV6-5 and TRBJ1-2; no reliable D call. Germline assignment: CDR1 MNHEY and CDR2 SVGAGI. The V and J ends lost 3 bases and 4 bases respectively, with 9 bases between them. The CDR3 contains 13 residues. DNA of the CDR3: TGTGCCAGCAGTTATTCTGAACTCTATGGCTACACCTTC. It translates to CASSYSELYGYTF.

In DNA, the CDR3 is TGTGCCAGCAGTGAAGCGGCGGGGGGCGGAAATCAGCCCCAGCATTTT. Its protein is CASSEAAGGGNQPQHF. The chain is built from TRBV6-1 and TRBJ1-5; tentative D call: TRBD1 (6 bases). This CDR3 spans 16 amino acids. V dropped 0 bases and J dropped 4 bases, with 13 bases sitting between them. CDR1 and CDR2 (germline): MNHNS, SASEGT.

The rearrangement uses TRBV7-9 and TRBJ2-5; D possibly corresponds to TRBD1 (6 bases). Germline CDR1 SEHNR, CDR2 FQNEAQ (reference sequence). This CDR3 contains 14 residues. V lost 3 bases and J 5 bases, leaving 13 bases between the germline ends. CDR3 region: CASSFQGIMETQYF. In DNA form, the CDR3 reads TGTGCCAGCAGCTTTCAGGGGATCATGGAGACCCAGTACTTC.

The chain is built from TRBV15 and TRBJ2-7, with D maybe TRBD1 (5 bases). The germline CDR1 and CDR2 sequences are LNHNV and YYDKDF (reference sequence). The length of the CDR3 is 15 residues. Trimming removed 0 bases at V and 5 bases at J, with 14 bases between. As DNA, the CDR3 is TGTGCCACCAGCAGAGACCAGGGCTTAGGTAACGAGCAGTACTTC. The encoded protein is CATSRDQGLGNEQYF.

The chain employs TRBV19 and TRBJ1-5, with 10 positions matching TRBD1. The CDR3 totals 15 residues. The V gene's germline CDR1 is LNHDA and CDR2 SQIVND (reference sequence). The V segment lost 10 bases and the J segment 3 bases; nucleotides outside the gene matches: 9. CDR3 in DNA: TGTGCCACGCAACCCGGGACAGGGGCCAATCAGCCCCAGCATTTT. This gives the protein CATQPGTGANQPQHF.

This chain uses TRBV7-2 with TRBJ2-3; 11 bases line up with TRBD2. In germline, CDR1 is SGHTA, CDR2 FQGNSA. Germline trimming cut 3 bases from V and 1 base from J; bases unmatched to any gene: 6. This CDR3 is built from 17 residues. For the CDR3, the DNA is TGTGCCAGCAGCTTCACTAGCGGGGGAACCCGCACAGATACGCAGTATTTT. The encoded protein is CASSFTSGGTRTDTQYF.

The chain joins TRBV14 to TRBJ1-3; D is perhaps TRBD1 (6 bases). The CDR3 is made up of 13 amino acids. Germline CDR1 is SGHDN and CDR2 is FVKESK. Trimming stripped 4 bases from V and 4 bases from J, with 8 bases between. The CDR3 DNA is TGTGCCAGCAGCCCCGGACAGGGAAACACCATATATTTT. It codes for CASSPGQGNTIYF.

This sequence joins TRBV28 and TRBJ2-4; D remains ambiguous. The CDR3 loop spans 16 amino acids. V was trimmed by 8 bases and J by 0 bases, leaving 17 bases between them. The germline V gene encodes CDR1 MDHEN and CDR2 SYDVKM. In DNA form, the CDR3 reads TGTGCCAGCTTACCTCTCGGTCCGGTAGCCAAAAACATTCAGTACTTC. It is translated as CASLPLGPVAKNIQYF.

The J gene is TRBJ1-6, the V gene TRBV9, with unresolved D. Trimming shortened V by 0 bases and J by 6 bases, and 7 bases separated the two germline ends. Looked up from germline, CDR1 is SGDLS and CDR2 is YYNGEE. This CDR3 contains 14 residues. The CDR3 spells CASSVGQVNSPLHF. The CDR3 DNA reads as TGTGCCAGCAGCGTAGGGCAGGTTAATTCACCCCTCCACTTT.

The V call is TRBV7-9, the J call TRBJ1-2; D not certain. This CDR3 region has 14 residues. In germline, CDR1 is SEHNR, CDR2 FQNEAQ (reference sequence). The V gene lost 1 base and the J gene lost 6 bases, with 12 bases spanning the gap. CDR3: CASSLEAPRDGYTF. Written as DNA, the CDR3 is TGTGCCAGCAGCTTAGAGGCCCCGAGGGATGGCTACACCTTC.

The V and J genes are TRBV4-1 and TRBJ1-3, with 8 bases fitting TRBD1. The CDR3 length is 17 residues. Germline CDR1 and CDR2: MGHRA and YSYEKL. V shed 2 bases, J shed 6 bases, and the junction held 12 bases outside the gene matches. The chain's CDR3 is CASSQPPDRGLINTIYF. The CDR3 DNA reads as TGCGCCAGCAGCCAACCACCCGACAGGGGCTTAATAAACACCATATATTTT.

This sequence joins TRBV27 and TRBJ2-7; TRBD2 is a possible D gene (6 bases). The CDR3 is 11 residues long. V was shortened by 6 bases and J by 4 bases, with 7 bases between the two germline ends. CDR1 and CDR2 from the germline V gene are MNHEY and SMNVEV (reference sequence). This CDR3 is CASSRGYEQYF. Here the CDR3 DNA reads TGTGCCAGCAGCCGGGGGTACGAGCAGTACTTC.

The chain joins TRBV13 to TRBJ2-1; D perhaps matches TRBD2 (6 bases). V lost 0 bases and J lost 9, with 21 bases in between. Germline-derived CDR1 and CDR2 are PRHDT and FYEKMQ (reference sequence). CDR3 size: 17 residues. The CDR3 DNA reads TGTGCCAGCAGCTTAGGCCCTCTCCTAGGGAGGCGGACTGAGCAGTTCTTC. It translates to CASSLGPLLGRRTEQFF. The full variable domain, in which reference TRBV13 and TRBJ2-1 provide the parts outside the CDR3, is AAGVIQSPRHLIKEKRETATLKCYPIPRHDTVYWYQQGPGQDPQFLISFYEKMQSDKGSIPDRFSAQQFSDYHSELNMSSLELGDSALYFCASSLGPLLGRRTEQFFGPGTRLTVL.

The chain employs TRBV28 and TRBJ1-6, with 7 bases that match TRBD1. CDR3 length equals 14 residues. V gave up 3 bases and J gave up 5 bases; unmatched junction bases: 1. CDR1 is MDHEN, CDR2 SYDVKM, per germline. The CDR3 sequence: CASSLGQNNSPLHF. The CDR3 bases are TGTGCCAGCAGTTTGGGACAGAATAATTCACCCCTCCACTTT.

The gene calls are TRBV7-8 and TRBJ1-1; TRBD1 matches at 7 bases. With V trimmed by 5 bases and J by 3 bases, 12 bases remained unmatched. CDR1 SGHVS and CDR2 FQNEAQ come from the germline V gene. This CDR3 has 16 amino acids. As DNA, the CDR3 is TGTGCCAGCAGCCTCGGGACAGCCAGGCGGCACACTGAAGCTTTCTTT. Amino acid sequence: CASSLGTARRHTEAFF. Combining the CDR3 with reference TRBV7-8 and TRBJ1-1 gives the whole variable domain GAGVSQSPRYKVAKRGQDVALRCDPISGHVSLFWYQQALGQGPEFLTYFQNEAQLDKSGLPSDRFFAERPEGSVSTLKIQRTQQEDSAVYLCASSLGTARRHTEAFFGQGTRLTVV.

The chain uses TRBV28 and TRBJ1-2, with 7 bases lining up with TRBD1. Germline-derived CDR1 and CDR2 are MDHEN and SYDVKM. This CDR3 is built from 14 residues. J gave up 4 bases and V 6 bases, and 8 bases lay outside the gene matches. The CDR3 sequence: CASSSGTAPYGYTF. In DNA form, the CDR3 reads TGTGCCAGCAGCTCCGGGACAGCCCCCTATGGCTACACCTTC.

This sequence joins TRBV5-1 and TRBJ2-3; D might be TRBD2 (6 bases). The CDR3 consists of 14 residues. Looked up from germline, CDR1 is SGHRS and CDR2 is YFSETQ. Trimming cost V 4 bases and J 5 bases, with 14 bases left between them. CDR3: CASSPEGLRDTQYF. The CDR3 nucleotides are TGCGCCAGCAGCCCGGAAGGACTACGAGATACGCAGTATTTT. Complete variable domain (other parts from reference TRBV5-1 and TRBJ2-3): KAGVTQTPRYLIKTRGQQVTLSCSPISGHRSVSWYQQTPGQGLQFLFEYFSETQRNKGNFPGRFSGRQFSNSRSEMNVSTLELGDSALYLCASSPEGLRDTQYFGPGTRLTVL.

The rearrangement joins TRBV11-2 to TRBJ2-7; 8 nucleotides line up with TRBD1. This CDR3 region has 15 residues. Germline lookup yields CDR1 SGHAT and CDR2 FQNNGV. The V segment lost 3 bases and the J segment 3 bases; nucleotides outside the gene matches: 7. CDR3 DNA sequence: TGTGCCAGCAGCTTCTCAGGGGGCCCCGACTACGAGCAGTACTTC. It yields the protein CASSFSGGPDYEQYF.

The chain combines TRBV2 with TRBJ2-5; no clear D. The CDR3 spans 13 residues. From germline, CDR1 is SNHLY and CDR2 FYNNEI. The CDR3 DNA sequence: TGTGGCGACCAAGCCCAGGATGGATGGACCCAGTACTTC. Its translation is CGDQAQDGWTQYF.

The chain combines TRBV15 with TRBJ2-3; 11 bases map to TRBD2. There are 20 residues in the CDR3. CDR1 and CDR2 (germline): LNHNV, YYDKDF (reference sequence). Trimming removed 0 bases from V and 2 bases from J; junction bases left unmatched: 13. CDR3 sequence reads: CATSRDRVTSGGWVTDTQYF. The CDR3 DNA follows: TGTGCCACCAGCAGAGATCGGGTAACTAGCGGGGGTTGGGTCACAGATACGCAGTATTTT.

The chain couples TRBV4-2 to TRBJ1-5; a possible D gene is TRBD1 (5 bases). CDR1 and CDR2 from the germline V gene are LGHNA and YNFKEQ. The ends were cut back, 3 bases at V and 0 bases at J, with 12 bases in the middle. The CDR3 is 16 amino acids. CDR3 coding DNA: TGTGCCAGCAGCCAGTCCCCAGGGTCTAGCAATCAGCCCCAGCATTTT. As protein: CASSQSPGSSNQPQHF.

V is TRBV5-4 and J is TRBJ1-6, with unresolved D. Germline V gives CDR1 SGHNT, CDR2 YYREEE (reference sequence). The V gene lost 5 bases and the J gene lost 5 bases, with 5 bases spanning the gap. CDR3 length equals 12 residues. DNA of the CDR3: TGTGCCAGCAGTCTAAATAATTCACCCCTCCACTTT. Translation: CASSLNNSPLHF.

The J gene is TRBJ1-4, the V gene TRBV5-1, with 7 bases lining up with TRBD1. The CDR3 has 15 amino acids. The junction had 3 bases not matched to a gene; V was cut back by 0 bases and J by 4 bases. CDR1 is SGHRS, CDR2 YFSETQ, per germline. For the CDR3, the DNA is TGCGCCAGCAGCTTGGAGGCAGGGGGTAATGAAAAACTGTTTTTT. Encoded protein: CASSLEAGGNEKLFF.

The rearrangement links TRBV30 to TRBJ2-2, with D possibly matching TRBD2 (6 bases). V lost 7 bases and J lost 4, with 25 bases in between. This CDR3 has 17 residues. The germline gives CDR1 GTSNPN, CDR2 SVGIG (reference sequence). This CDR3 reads CASLGGLSEGITGELFF. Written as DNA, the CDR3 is TGTGCCTCCCTCGGGGGTTTGTCGGAGGGAATCACCGGGGAGCTGTTTTTT.

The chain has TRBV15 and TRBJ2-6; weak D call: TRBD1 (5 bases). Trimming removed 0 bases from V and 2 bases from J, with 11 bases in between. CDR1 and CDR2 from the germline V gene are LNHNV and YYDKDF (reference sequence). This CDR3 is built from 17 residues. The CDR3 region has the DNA TGTGCCACCAGCAGAGAAGGGGCAGTTCCTGGGGCCAACGTCCTGACTTTC. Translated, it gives CATSREGAVPGANVLTF.

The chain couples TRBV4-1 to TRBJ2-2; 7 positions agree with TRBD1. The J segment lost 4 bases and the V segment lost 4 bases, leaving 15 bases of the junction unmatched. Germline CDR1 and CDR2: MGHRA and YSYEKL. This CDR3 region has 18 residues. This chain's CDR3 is CASSPEFYQGVVTGELFF. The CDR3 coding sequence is TGCGCCAGCAGCCCAGAGTTCTACCAGGGGGTGGTCACCGGGGAGCTGTTTTTT.